This paragraph reports one TCR beta chain. The CDR3 contains 14 residues. CDR1 and CDR2 (germline): SNHLY, FYNNEI. The ends were cut back, 2 bases at V and 1 base at J, with 5 bases in the middle. This record belongs to a study of blood T cell repertoires in COVID-19. Method: immunoSEQ multiplex PCR; TCRdb's copy keeps in-frame clones and lacks some. The top ten hold 3.4% of the sample, which has tens of thousands of clones, about 90% seen once. V usage is TRBV2 and J usage is TRBJ2-2; D is undetermined. Input material: peripheral blood. This sequence was found in a woman aged 50 to 60 with COVID-19, enrolled during active disease. CDR3 sequence (DNA): TGTGCCAGCAGTGAATGGCAGAACACCGGGGAGCTGTTTTTT. Residues: CASSEWQNTGELFF.